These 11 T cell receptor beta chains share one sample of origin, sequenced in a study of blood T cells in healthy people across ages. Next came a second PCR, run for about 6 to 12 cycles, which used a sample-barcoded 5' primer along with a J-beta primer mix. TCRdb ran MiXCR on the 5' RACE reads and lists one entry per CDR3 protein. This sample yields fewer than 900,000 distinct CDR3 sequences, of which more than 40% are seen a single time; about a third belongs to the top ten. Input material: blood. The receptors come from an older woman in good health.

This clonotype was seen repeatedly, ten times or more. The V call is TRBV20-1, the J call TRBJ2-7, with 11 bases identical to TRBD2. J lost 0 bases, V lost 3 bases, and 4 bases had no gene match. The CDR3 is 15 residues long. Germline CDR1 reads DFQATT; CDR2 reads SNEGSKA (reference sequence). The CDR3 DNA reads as TGCAGTGCTAGGACACTAGCGGGAGACTCCTACGAGCAGTACTTC. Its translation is CSARTLAGDSYEQYF.

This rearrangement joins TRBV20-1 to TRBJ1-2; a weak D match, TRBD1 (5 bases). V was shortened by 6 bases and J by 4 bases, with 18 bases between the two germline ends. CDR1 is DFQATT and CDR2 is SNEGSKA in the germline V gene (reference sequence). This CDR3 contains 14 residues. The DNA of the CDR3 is TGCAGTGCAACGGACCGACAGTCGATCTATGGCTACACCTTC. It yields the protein CSATDRQSIYGYTF.

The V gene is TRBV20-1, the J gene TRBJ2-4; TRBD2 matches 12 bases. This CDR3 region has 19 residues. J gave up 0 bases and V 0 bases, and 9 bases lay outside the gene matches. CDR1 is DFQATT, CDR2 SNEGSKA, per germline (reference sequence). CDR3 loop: CSARDRVLAGGLAKNIQYF. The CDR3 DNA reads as TGCAGTGCTAGAGATCGTGTACTAGCGGGAGGCCTAGCCAAAAACATTCAGTACTTC.

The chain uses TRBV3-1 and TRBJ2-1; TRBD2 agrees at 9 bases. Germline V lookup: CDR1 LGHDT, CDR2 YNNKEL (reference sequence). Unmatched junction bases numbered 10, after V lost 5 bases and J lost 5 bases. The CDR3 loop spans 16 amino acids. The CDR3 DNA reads TGTGCCAGCAGCATCCTGTCTAGCGGGGTTAACAATGAGCAGTTCTTC. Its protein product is CASSILSSGVNNEQFF.

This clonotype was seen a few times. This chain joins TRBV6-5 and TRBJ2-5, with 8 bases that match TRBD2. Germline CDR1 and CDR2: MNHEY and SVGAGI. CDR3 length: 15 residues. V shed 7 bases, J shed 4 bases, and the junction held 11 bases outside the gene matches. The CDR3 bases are TGTGCCAGCACGAGAGATAGCGGGATAGTAGAGACCCAGTACTTC. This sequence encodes CASTRDSGIVETQYF.

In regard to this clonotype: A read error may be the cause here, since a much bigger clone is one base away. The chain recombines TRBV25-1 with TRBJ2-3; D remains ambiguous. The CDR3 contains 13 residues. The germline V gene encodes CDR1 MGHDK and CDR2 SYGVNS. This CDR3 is CAGSELGTDTQYF. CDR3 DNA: TGTGCCGGCAGCGAATTGGGCACAGATACGCAGTATTTT. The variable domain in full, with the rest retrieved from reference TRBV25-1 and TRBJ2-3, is EADIYQTPRYLVIGTGKKITLECSQTMGHDKMYWYQQDPGMELHLIHYSYGVNSTEKGDLSSESTVSRIRTEHFPLTLESARPSHTSQYLCAGSELGTDTQYFGPGTRLTVL.

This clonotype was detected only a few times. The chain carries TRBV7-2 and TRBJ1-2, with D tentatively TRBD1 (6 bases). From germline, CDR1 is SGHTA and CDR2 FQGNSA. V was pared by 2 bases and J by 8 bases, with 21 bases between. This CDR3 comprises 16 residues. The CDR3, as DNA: TGTGCCAGCAGCTTATGGCAGGGGACGCAGGGCGGGGGCTACACCTTC. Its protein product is CASSLWQGTQGGGYTF.

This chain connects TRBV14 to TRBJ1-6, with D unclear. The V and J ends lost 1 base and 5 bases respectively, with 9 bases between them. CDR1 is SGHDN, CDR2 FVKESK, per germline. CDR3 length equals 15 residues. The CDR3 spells CASSQAGYNNSPLHF. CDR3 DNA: TGTGCCAGCAGCCAAGCGGGGTATAATAATTCACCCCTCCACTTT.

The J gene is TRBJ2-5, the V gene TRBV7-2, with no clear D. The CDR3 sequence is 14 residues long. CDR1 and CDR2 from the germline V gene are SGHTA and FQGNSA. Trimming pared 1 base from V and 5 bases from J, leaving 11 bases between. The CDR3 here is CASSLESGGETQYF. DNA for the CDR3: TGTGCCAGCAGCTTAGAGAGTGGTGGCGAGACCCAGTACTTC.

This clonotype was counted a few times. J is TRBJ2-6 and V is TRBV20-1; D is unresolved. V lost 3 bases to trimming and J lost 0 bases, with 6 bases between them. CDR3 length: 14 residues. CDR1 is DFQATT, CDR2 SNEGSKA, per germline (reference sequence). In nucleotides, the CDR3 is TGCAGTGCTAGCCCGGGCTCTGGGGCCAACGTCCTGACTTTC. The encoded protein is CSASPGSGANVLTF.

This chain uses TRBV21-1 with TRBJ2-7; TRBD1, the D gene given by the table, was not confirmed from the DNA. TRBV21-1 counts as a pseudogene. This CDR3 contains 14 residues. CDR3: CASSKGQEILEQYF. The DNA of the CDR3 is TGTGCCAGCAGCAAGGGACAGGAGATTCTCGAGCAGTACTTC.